The source of this T cell receptor (beta chain) is a study of molecular identifiers for immune sequencing clone quantification. General study results and limits: Under 1% of molecules in naive cells, but over 98% of effector molecules, belonged to clones above 20 RNA copies. Researchers reportedly could pick up spiked Jurkat TCR RNA from one cell mixed into over 900,000 naive cells.

Germline V gene data show CDR1 as SEHNR and CDR2 as FQNEAQ (reference sequence). V lost 4 bases to trimming and J lost 2 bases, with 15 bases between them. There are 15 residues in the CDR3. TCRdb re-derived calls from the PCR reads in MiXCR, one entry per CDR3 protein. The sample lists 60,000 to 65,000 distinct CDR3 sequences; about a fifth were seen once. This clonotype was seen many times. No antigen is known for it. The sequenced material came from naive CD8+ T cells from blood, with Jurkat cell RNA spiked in. Subset meaning: FACS-sorted CD8+CD4-CCR7+CD45RA+ naive T cells. This sequence joins TRBV7-9 and TRBJ2-7; TRBD1 is a possible D gene (7 bases). This receptor was taken from a human donor in good health. Some libraries in this study had Jurkat cell RNA spiked in. The CDR3: CASSSGGTRPYEQYF. The DNA of the CDR3 is TGTGCCAGCAGCTCAGGGGGGACCAGACCCTACGAGCAGTACTTC.